Presented here are 25 T cell receptor beta chains from one specimen sequenced in a study of blood T cell repertoires in COVID-19. The method was immunoSEQ multiplex PCR; TCRdb's version includes in-frame clones alone and lacks a portion of them. The table includes roughly 150,000 clones, roughly 80% detected once. The specimen was PBMCs or T cells enriched from blood (not recorded which). These receptors were obtained from a woman between 45 and 65 years old who had recovered from COVID-19.

The rearrangement uses TRBV9 and TRBJ2-1; 10 positions agree with TRBD2. This CDR3 is 17 amino acids long. The V segment lost 2 bases and the J segment 7 bases; nucleotides outside the gene matches: 12. The germline V gene has CDR1 SGDLS and CDR2 YYNGEE. The CDR3 DNA is TGTGCCAGCAGCGTCAGCCCCTCAGCGGGGGGGCGGAATGAGCAGTTCTTC. It encodes CASSVSPSAGGRNEQFF.

This chain connects TRBV5-1 to TRBJ1-5; TRBD1 matches at 8 bases. CDR1 and CDR2 (germline): SGHRS, YFSETQ. V lost 4 bases to trimming and J lost 0 bases; unmatched junction nucleotides: 12. The CDR3 is 18 amino acids. CDR3 sequence reads: CASSPDGQGPYSNQPQHF. The CDR3 DNA is TGCGCCAGCAGCCCCGACGGACAGGGACCTTATAGCAATCAGCCCCAGCATTTT.

The J gene is TRBJ1-4, the V gene TRBV2; D unresolved. Germline CDR1 and CDR2: SNHLY and FYNNEI. The CDR3 has 15 residues. Between the trimmed V and J ends, which lost 2 bases and 4 bases, there was a span of 11 bases. Here the CDR3 reads CASSESTVYNEKLFF. The CDR3 region has the DNA TGTGCCAGCAGTGAAAGCACAGTTTATAATGAAAAACTGTTTTTT.

The chain joins TRBV19 to TRBJ1-1; 7 bases fit TRBD1. V lost 4 bases to trimming and J lost 0 bases; unmatched junction nucleotides: 2. The CDR3 totals 14 residues. The germline gives CDR1 LNHDA, CDR2 SQIVND (reference sequence). The CDR3 is CASSKGQLNTEAFF. CDR3 nucleotides: TGTGCCAGTAGTAAGGGACAGTTGAACACTGAAGCTTTCTTT.

The genes are TRBV3-1 (or the pseudogene TRBV3-2) and TRBJ2-5; maybe TRBD1 (5 bases). V was trimmed by 3 bases and J by 2 bases, leaving 19 bases between them. The CDR3 spans 17 residues. Germline V gives CDR1 LGHDT, CDR2 YNNKEL (reference sequence). The CDR3 DNA reads TGTGCCAGCAGCCATCGTTCAAGGGCAGACAGTCAAGAGACCCAGTACTTC. Its protein product is CASSHRSRADSQETQYF.

The V gene is TRBV29-1, the J gene TRBJ2-7, with TRBD1 matching over 7 bases. Looked up from germline, CDR1 is SQVTM and CDR2 is ANQGSEA. Germline trimming cut 5 bases from V and 5 bases from J; bases unmatched to any gene: 3. The CDR3 loop spans 11 amino acids. The DNA of the CDR3 is TGCAGCGTTCACAGGGGAGACGAGCAGTACTTC. Translating it yields CSVHRGDEQYF.

The chain uses TRBV14 and TRBJ2-5, with 7 bases aligning to TRBD1. CDR3 length: 14 amino acids. V dropped 4 bases and J dropped 5; count of bases not matched to a gene: 7. Germline V CDR1 and CDR2: SGHDN, FVKESK. The CDR3 coding sequence is TGTGCCAGCAGCCCTCGACAGGGTGGGGAGACCCAGTACTTC. Translating gives CASSPRQGGETQYF.

CDR3 in DNA: TGTGCCAGCACCGCCGGGACAGGATTCACTGAAGCTTTCTTT. Its translation is CASTAGTGFTEAFF. V gene TRBV6-7 combines with J gene TRBJ1-1, with 8 bases lining up with TRBD1. TRBV6-7 is given ORF status, its function remaining uncertain. V was pared by 7 bases and J by 4 bases, with 8 bases of the junction left unmatched. The CDR3 contains 14 residues.

The V call is TRBV14, the J call TRBJ1-2, with D unclear. The CDR3 is 12 amino acids. Germline CDR1 and CDR2: SGHDN and FVKESK. V dropped 4 bases and J dropped 4 bases, with 7 bases sitting between them. CDR3 sequence reads: CASSPGGYGYTF. Written as DNA, the CDR3 is TGTGCCAGCAGCCCGGGTGGCTATGGCTACACCTTC.

This clone was seen more than once but under ten times. The chain recombines TRBV28 with TRBJ1-1; D is possibly TRBD1 (6 bases). The CDR3 extends over 14 amino acids. V lost 5 bases, J lost 0 bases, and 10 bases lay in between. Looked up from germline, CDR1 is MDHEN and CDR2 is SYDVKM. The CDR3 nucleotides read TGTGCCAGCAGTGCGGACAGTCTGAACACTGAAGCTTTCTTT. Its translation: CASSADSLNTEAFF.

DNA for the CDR3: TGTGCCAGCAGGGGACAGGCTCTGAACACTGAAGCTTTCTTT. It codes for CASRGQALNTEAFF. This rearrangement joins TRBV6-5 to TRBJ1-1, with 8 bases lining up with TRBD1. Germline values: CDR1 MNHEY, CDR2 SVGAGI. Trimming cost V 6 bases and J 0 bases; bases outside gene matches: 3. The CDR3 has 14 residues.

The CDR3 region is CASNLAGNTDTQYF. The DNA for the CDR3 is TGTGCCAGCAATCTCGCGGGGAACACAGATACGCAGTATTTT. The rearrangement joins TRBV9 to TRBJ2-3; tentative D call: TRBD2 (6 bases). V dropped 6 bases and J dropped 2 bases, with 13 bases sitting between them. The CDR3 extends over 14 amino acids. Germline loops: CDR1 SGDLS, CDR2 YYNGEE.

J is TRBJ2-1 and V is TRBV7-9; TRBD2 is a possible D gene (5 bases). CDR3 size: 11 residues. The V end lost 8 bases, the J end lost 4 bases, and 6 bases lay between the germline ends. Germline loops: CDR1 SEHNR, CDR2 FQNEAQ (reference sequence). The CDR3 here is CASGGYNEQFF. The CDR3 DNA reads as TGTGCCAGCGGCGGGTACAATGAGCAGTTCTTC.

The genes are TRBV3-1 (or the pseudogene TRBV3-2) and TRBJ1-6; perhaps TRBD1 as D (5 bases). There are 14 residues in the CDR3. The V end lost 3 bases, the J end lost 13 bases, and 16 bases lay between the germline ends. CDR1 and CDR2 (germline): LGHDT, YNNKEL (reference sequence). The DNA for the CDR3 is TGTGCCAGCAGCCAGGACACGTCAGGTTTGCCCCTCCACTTT. Translation gives CASSQDTSGLPLHF.

Here the CDR3 reads CASSLTGQGDQPQHF. CDR3 sequence (DNA): TGTGCCAGCTCACTAACGGGACAGGGGGATCAGCCCCAGCATTTT. V and J are TRBV18 and TRBJ1-5; 11 positions match TRBD1. Germline CDR1 and CDR2: KGHSH and LQKENI. The CDR3 extends over 15 amino acids. V was pared by 4 bases and J by 5 bases, with 4 bases of the junction left unmatched.

This chain uses TRBV7-3 with TRBJ1-2, with TRBD1 as a possible D gene (6 bases). This CDR3 is 13 amino acids long. Germline CDR1 reads SGHTA; CDR2 reads FQGTGA. Trimming removed 5 bases from V and 5 bases from J, with 12 bases in between. CDR3 in amino acids: CASSLGQQYGYTF. CDR3 DNA sequence: TGTGCCAGCAGCCTCGGACAGCAGTATGGCTACACCTTC.

The chain uses TRBV2 and TRBJ1-4; 9 positions match TRBD1. This CDR3 is built from 15 residues. V shed 8 bases, J shed 7 bases, and the junction held 11 bases outside the gene matches. Per germline, CDR1 SNHLY and CDR2 FYNNEI. DNA for the CDR3: TGTGCCAGCGTAGAACAGGGACAGGGCGGTGAAAAACTGTTTTTT. Its translation: CASVEQGQGGEKLFF.

This CDR3 reads CASSTRTREWGTGAPEGYTF. In nucleotides, the CDR3 is TGTGCCAGCAGCACCCGAACTAGGGAATGGGGGACAGGGGCCCCAGAGGGCTACACCTTC. The gene calls are TRBV7-9 and TRBJ1-2; 10 nucleotides align to TRBD1. Germline CDR1 reads SEHNR; CDR2 reads FQNEAQ (reference sequence). CDR3 size: 20 residues. J gave up 8 bases and V 5 bases, and 26 bases lay outside the gene matches.

In this sample, this clone turned up many times. The rearrangement links TRBV2 to TRBJ1-5, with a possible D match to TRBD1 (5 bases). The CDR3 is made up of 15 amino acids. Germline V gene data show CDR1 as SNHLY and CDR2 as FYNNEI. The V end was cut by 1 base, the J end by 6 bases, with 13 bases between. In DNA, the CDR3 is TGTGCCAGCAGTGAAGTGGGGCGGACGGGTCAGCCCCAGCATTTT. Its protein is CASSEVGRTGQPQHF.

The CDR3 loop is CASSFQGSQETQYF. In nucleotides, the CDR3 is TGTGCCAGCAGCTTTCAGGGGTCCCAAGAGACCCAGTACTTC. J is TRBJ2-5 and V is TRBV7-2, with D possibly TRBD1 on 6 matching bases. From germline, CDR1 is SGHTA and CDR2 FQGNSA. The CDR3 length is 14 residues. V was trimmed by 3 bases and J by 1 base, leaving 9 bases between them.

The chain uses TRBV2 and TRBJ2-3; 11 bases map to TRBD2. This CDR3 is 16 amino acids long. In germline, CDR1 is SNHLY, CDR2 FYNNEI. V lost 6 bases to trimming and J lost 1 base; unmatched junction nucleotides: 6. In nucleotides, the CDR3 is TGTGCCAGCAGACGCGGACTAGCGGGTGGCACAGATACGCAGTATTTT. It is translated as CASRRGLAGGTDTQYF. Combining the CDR3 with reference TRBV2 and TRBJ2-3 gives the whole variable domain EPEVTQTPSHQVTQMGQEVILRCVPISNHLYFYWYRQILGQKVEFLVSFYNNEISEKSEIFDDQFSVERPDGSNFTLKIRSTKLEDSAMYFCASRRGLAGGTDTQYFGPGTRLTVL.

This chain joins TRBV6-2 or TRBV6-3 and TRBJ1-1; D might be TRBD1 (5 bases). The ends were cut back, 5 bases at V and 1 base at J, with 8 bases in the middle. The CDR3 is 13 residues long. Germline CDR1 is MNHEY and CDR2 is SVGEGT. In DNA, the CDR3 is TGTGCCAGCAGTGGGGCCGAGAACACTGAAGCTTTCTTT. Amino acid sequence: CASSGAENTEAFF.

This chain joins TRBV2 and TRBJ2-7; D might be TRBD1 (5 bases). Germline lookup yields CDR1 SNHLY and CDR2 FYNNEI. The CDR3 extends over 15 amino acids. Trimming removed 2 bases from V and 0 bases from J, with 11 bases in between. The CDR3 region has the DNA TGTGCCAGCAGTGAACCCTACAGGACCTCCTACGAGCAGTACTTC. It specifies CASSEPYRTSYEQYF.

The chain links TRBV15 to TRBJ2-7; no definite D call. The V gene lost 0 bases and the J gene lost 3 bases, with 6 bases spanning the gap. From germline, CDR1 is LNHNV and CDR2 YYDKDF (reference sequence). This CDR3 spans 13 amino acids. In DNA form, the CDR3 reads TGTGCCACCAGCAGAGATCTCCTCTACGAGCAGTACTTC. Protein: CATSRDLLYEQYF.

The chain combines TRBV28 with TRBJ2-2; D perhaps matches TRBD2 (7 bases). Trimming shortened V by 4 bases and J by 5 bases, and 26 bases separated the two germline ends. Germline assignment: CDR1 MDHEN and CDR2 SYDVKM. This CDR3 is built from 19 residues. The CDR3 nucleotides are TGTGCCAGCAGTTACACCCCACCGAGGGGCGGGGGCCAAACCGGGGAGCTGTTTTTT. Amino acid sequence: CASSYTPPRGGGQTGELFF.